A single sample is the source of the 25 T cell receptor beta chains below, sequenced in a study of T-cell reconstitution after alpha-beta-depleted transplantation in children. The library targeted TCRbeta and was prepared with unique molecular identifiers. A single record per CDR3 protein comes from TCRdb applying MiXCR to the PCR reads. Found here are roughly 500,000 distinct CDR3 sequences, about an eighth of them singletons; the top ten hold about 6%. The source was PBMCs from the stem cell graft donor, collected from the stem cell graft. The receptors were gathered from a human donor who donated a stem cell graft to a child with combined immunodeficiency.

The chain joins TRBV4-2 to TRBJ1-1; TRBD1 might be the D (6 bases). Looked up from germline, CDR1 is LGHNA and CDR2 is YNFKEQ. Between the trimmed V and J ends, which lost 2 bases and 7 bases, there was a span of 8 bases. The CDR3 is 12 residues long. This CDR3 is CASSQLDSEAFF. The CDR3 DNA sequence: TGTGCCAGCAGCCAATTGGACAGTGAAGCTTTCTTT.

The chain carries TRBV6-5 and TRBJ2-7; TRBD1 matches 10 bases. The CDR3 has 15 residues. Losses at the gene ends were 0 bases for V and 5 bases for J; bases not matched to a gene: 4. Germline CDR1 is MNHEY and CDR2 is SVGAGI. The CDR3 is CASSYSPGQGNEQYF. DNA for the CDR3: TGTGCCAGCAGTTACTCGCCGGGACAGGGGAACGAGCAGTACTTC.

In its sample, this clonotype was seen a few times. In DNA form, the CDR3 reads TGTGCCAGTCACCTGGCGGGGGGAAAGGAGCAGTACTTC. As protein: CASHLAGGKEQYF. The chain couples TRBV6-2 or TRBV6-3 to TRBJ2-7; 8 nucleotides line up with TRBD2. This CDR3 has 13 residues. With 9 bases clipped from V and 7 bases from J, the junction kept 11 bases outside the gene matches. Germline CDR1 and CDR2: MNHEY and SVGEGT.

The chain is built from TRBV7-2 and TRBJ1-2, with D uncertain. The ends were cut back, 2 bases at V and 6 bases at J, with 19 bases in the middle. The CDR3 runs to 16 residues. The V gene's germline CDR1 is SGHTA and CDR2 FQGNSA. The CDR3 DNA follows: TGTGCCAGCAGCTTAACCCCTCCCAGTCGGGTAAATGGCTACACCTTC. This encodes CASSLTPPSRVNGYTF.

The chain recombines TRBV12-3 or TRBV12-4 with TRBJ2-3; possible D gene TRBD2, 5 bases. The CDR3 covers 15 residues. The V and J ends lost 8 bases and 0 bases respectively, with 15 bases between them. The CDR3 sequence is CASARGRGSTDTQYF. The CDR3 DNA reads TGTGCCAGCGCCCGAGGCCGGGGAAGCACAGATACGCAGTATTTT.

The sample holds many counts of this clonotype. CDR3 bases: TGTGCCAGCACCGGGGTGGGGGGGTATGAAAAACTGTTTTTT. It codes for CASTGVGGYEKLFF. The V call is TRBV12-3 or TRBV12-4, the J call TRBJ1-4, with D tentatively TRBD1 (5 bases). Trimming removed 7 bases at V and 6 bases at J, with 15 bases between. The CDR3 consists of 14 residues.

This clonotype was counted ten times or more. The rearrangement links TRBV7-2 to TRBJ2-7; TRBD2 agrees at 11 bases. Looked up from germline, CDR1 is SGHTA and CDR2 is FQGNSA. The CDR3 loop spans 15 amino acids. J lost 2 bases, V lost 4 bases, and 4 bases had no gene match. CDR3 residues: CASSSGTSGAYEQYF. The CDR3 DNA reads as TGTGCCAGCAGCTCCGGGACTAGCGGAGCCTACGAGCAGTACTTC. Drawing the rest from reference TRBV7-2 and TRBJ2-7, the complete variable domain is GAGVSQSPSNKVTEKGKDVELRCDPISGHTALYWYRQSLGQGLEFLIYFQGNSAPDKSGLPSDRFSAERTGGSVSTLTIQRTQQEDSAVYLCASSSGTSGAYEQYFGPGTRLTVT.

This clonotype was detected many times. V is TRBV7-3 and J is TRBJ2-3; 12 bases are a match to TRBD2. Germline lookup yields CDR1 SGHTA and CDR2 FQGTGA. V trimming: 4 bases; J trimming: 4 bases; junction bases outside the gene matches: 6. The CDR3 is 16 residues long. CDR3 sequence: CASSSGLAGSADTQYF. DNA for the CDR3: TGTGCCAGCAGCTCCGGACTAGCGGGGAGCGCAGATACGCAGTATTTT.

The rearrangement joins TRBV6-1 to TRBJ1-5; the match to TRBD1 covers 9 bases. The V gene's germline CDR1 is MNHNS and CDR2 SASEGT. V shed 1 base and J 4 bases; nucleotides not matched to a gene: 2. This CDR3 has 15 residues. The CDR3 DNA reads as TGTGCCAGCAGTGAAGAGGGACAGGGTAATCAGCCCCAGCATTTT. Encoded protein: CASSEEGQGNQPQHF.

This clonotype was seen a handful of times. This sequence joins TRBV21-1 and TRBJ2-2; the D call in the table, TRBD1, was not verified against the DNA. TRBV21-1 is deemed a pseudogene. CDR3 length: 18 residues. In nucleotides, the CDR3 is TGTGCCAGCAGCAAAGGGAGCCCCGGCATCGCGGACACCGGGGAGCTGTTTTTT. Its protein product is CASSKGSPGIADTGELFF.

This clonotype turned up a few times. CDR3 in amino acids: CASSELAPETQYF. The CDR3 bases are TGTGCCAGCAGCGAACTAGCTCCGGAGACCCAGTACTTC. V is TRBV12-3 or TRBV12-4 and J is TRBJ2-5; D is perhaps TRBD2 (6 bases). The CDR3 contains 13 residues. V was shortened by 6 bases and J by 5 bases, with 13 bases between the two germline ends.

This chain uses TRBV4-3 with TRBJ2-7; D is uncertain. Germline V gene lookup returns CDR1 LGHNA and CDR2 YSLEER. The CDR3 is 13 amino acids. V was clipped by 4 bases and J by 3 bases, with 10 bases between them. The CDR3 protein is CASSRSVGYEQYF. The CDR3 bases are TGCGCCAGCAGCCGGTCGGTTGGCTACGAGCAGTACTTC.

J is TRBJ2-1 and V is TRBV27, with D possibly matching TRBD2 (6 bases). CDR3 length: 15 residues. Germline CDR1 MNHEY, CDR2 SMNVEV (reference sequence). Trimming cost V 5 bases and J 3 bases, with 14 bases left between them. DNA of the CDR3: TGTGCCAGCAGTCAGGTGGGGGGAGTCTACAATGAGCAGTTCTTC. This sequence encodes CASSQVGGVYNEQFF.

The genes are TRBV11-2 and TRBJ2-7, with TRBD2 matching over 10 bases. The J segment lost 1 base and the V segment lost 5 bases, leaving 14 bases of the junction unmatched. CDR3 length: 18 residues. Germline-derived CDR1 and CDR2 are SGHAT and FQNNGV. CDR3 amino acids: CASSPRGSGGAFSYEQYF. CDR3 sequence (DNA): TGTGCCAGCAGCCCCCGCGGGAGCGGGGGGGCGTTTTCCTACGAGCAGTACTTC.

This clonotype was recorded at least ten times. The chain combines TRBV11-3 with TRBJ1-1; D is uncertain. The CDR3 sequence is 15 residues long. V gave up 5 bases and J gave up 3 bases, with 16 bases separating them. CDR1 is SGHNT and CDR2 is YENEEA in the germline V gene. CDR3 sequence reads: CASSPRSGKYTEAFF. The CDR3 region has the DNA TGTGCCAGCAGCCCCCGGTCGGGGAAGTACACTGAAGCTTTCTTT.

This clonotype showed up many times. The chain links TRBV5-1 to TRBJ1-1, with D uncertain. Germline V lookup: CDR1 SGHRS, CDR2 YFSETQ. This CDR3 is built from 13 residues. The V gene lost 7 bases and the J gene lost 1 base, with 11 bases spanning the gap. The CDR3: CASRTGGNTEAFF. The CDR3 nucleotides are TGCGCCAGCCGAACGGGAGGGAACACTGAAGCTTTCTTT.

The J gene is TRBJ2-3, the V gene TRBV9; possibly TRBD1 or TRBD2 for D (6 bases each). The V and J ends lost 0 bases and 6 bases respectively, with 17 bases between them. CDR1 SGDLS and CDR2 YYNGEE come from the germline V gene. The CDR3 extends over 16 amino acids. CDR3 nucleotides: TGTGCCAGCAGCGTAGGATCTAGGGGGGCAGGGGATACGCAGTATTTT. Protein sequence: CASSVGSRGAGDTQYF.

This chain links TRBV29-1 with TRBJ1-1, with TRBD1 matching over 8 bases. V shed 1 base and J 8 bases; nucleotides not matched to a gene: 9. Germline V gene data show CDR1 as SQVTM and CDR2 as ANQGSEA. The CDR3 sequence is 14 residues long. The CDR3 sequence: CSVEVRTGRREAFF. DNA for the CDR3: TGCAGCGTTGAAGTCAGGACAGGGCGGCGCGAAGCTTTCTTT.

J is TRBJ2-1 and V is TRBV28, with 8 nucleotides matching TRBD2. The CDR3 spans 15 residues. Germline values: CDR1 MDHEN, CDR2 SYDVKM. J lost 7 bases, V lost 2 bases, and 7 bases had no gene match. CDR3 DNA sequence: TGTGCCAGCAGTTTAAACGGGGGGGCGGTAAATGAGCAGTTCTTC. Its protein product is CASSLNGGAVNEQFF. The full variable domain, with the rest looked up from reference TRBV28 and TRBJ2-1, is DVKVTQSSRYLVKRTGEKVFLECVQDMDHENMFWYRQDPGLGLRLIYFSYDVKMKEKGDIPEGYSVSREKKERFSLILESASTNQTSMYLCASSLNGGAVNEQFFGPGTRLTVL.

This chain uses TRBV6-5 with TRBJ2-3; possibly TRBD2 for D (5 bases). Germline values: CDR1 MNHEY, CDR2 SVGAGI. This CDR3 is built from 15 residues. The ends were cut back, 0 bases at V and 5 bases at J, with 12 bases in the middle. The CDR3 bases are TGTGCCAGCAGTTACTCGATAGGCGGGCGAGATACGCAGTATTTT. It yields the protein CASSYSIGGRDTQYF.

The J gene is TRBJ2-3, the V gene TRBV5-6; TRBD2 is a possible D gene (6 bases). The V gene's germline CDR1 is SGHDT and CDR2 YYEEEE. The CDR3 runs to 14 residues. Trimming removed 4 bases at V and 2 bases at J, with 11 bases between. Here the CDR3 DNA reads TGTGCCAGCAGCGCGACTAGTCTCACAGATACGCAGTATTTT. It yields the protein CASSATSLTDTQYF.

J is TRBJ2-1 and V is TRBV7-9; D is unclear. V lost 2 bases, J lost 8 bases, and 13 bases lay in between. CDR3 length equals 14 residues. Germline CDR1 reads SEHNR; CDR2 reads FQNEAQ (reference sequence). The CDR3 region is CASSLSSNFHEQFF. DNA for the CDR3: TGTGCCAGCAGCTTATCCTCAAATTTCCATGAGCAGTTCTTC. Based on the CDR3 plus reference TRBV7-9 and TRBJ2-1, the full variable domain is DTGVSQNPRHKITKRGQNVTFRCDPISEHNRLYWYRQTLGQGPEFLTYFQNEAQLEKSRLLSDRFSAERPKGSFSTLEIQRTEQGDSAMYLCASSLSSNFHEQFFGPGTRLTVL.

In its sample, this clonotype was seen many times. The chain uses TRBV24-1 and TRBJ2-7; 8 bases are a match to TRBD2. With V trimmed by 5 bases and J by 3 bases, 2 bases remained unmatched. The germline V gene encodes CDR1 KGHDR and CDR2 SFDVKD. This CDR3 is built from 13 residues. This CDR3 reads CATSVSGSYEQYF. The DNA for the CDR3 is TGTGCCACCAGTGTAAGCGGGAGCTACGAGCAGTACTTC.

Ten or more counts support this clonotype. The rearrangement joins TRBV10-3 to TRBJ2-1; TRBD2 matches 7 bases. The germline V gene has CDR1 ENHRY and CDR2 SYGVKD. The ends lost 4 bases at V and 3 bases at J; junction bases unmatched: 9. The CDR3 spans 16 residues. CDR3 sequence reads: CAISVGGVRGYNEQFF. CDR3 DNA sequence: TGTGCCATCAGTGTGGGAGGGGTAAGGGGCTACAATGAGCAGTTCTTC.

V usage is TRBV11-2 and J usage is TRBJ2-3, with D hard to call. V gave up 5 bases and J gave up 2 bases, with 11 bases separating them. Germline V CDR1 and CDR2: SGHAT, FQNNGV. The length of the CDR3 is 14 residues. The CDR3 spells CASSPNAYTDTQYF. CDR3 coding DNA: TGTGCCAGCAGCCCAAATGCTTACACAGATACGCAGTATTTT.